The clone carrying this TCR beta chain was seen at least ten times. The CDR3 is 15 amino acids. Per germline, CDR1 MNHEY and CDR2 SVGAGI. V was clipped by 2 bases and J by 2 bases, with 12 bases between them. This specimen belongs to a study of blood T cell repertoires in COVID-19. Study information: Sample material is recorded as cDNA or gDNA derived from T cells, B-cell-depleted T cells, or PBMCs.

Some clones are missing from TCRdb's copy, which holds only in-frame ones; the method was immunoSEQ multiplex PCR. Of about 120,000 clones in the sample, 88% were seen once. The chain is built from TRBV6-5 and TRBJ1-1; possible D gene TRBD1, 5 bases. The sequence was obtained from a human donor in a cohort sampled during active COVID-19. The sequencing input was peripheral blood. The CDR3 DNA sequence: TGTGCCAGCAGTTACGGTCAGGGCCCAAACACTGAAGCTTTCTTT. Its protein product is CASSYGQGPNTEAFF.